Each of the 18 T cell receptor beta chains below was sequenced from the same sample in a study of blood T cell repertoires in COVID-19. Here immunoSEQ multiplex PCR was the method, and the copy in TCRdb shows in-frame clones only, minus some. Of approximately 170,000 clones listed, more than 75% were seen once; the top ten hold approximately 6%. Sequenced: PBMCs or T cells enriched from blood (not recorded which). The receptors were gathered from a man aged 40-49 years who had recovered from COVID-19.

This clone has more than one count but fewer than ten. The CDR3 here is CASSPDRARQETQYF. The CDR3 bases are TGTGCCAGCAGCCCGGACAGGGCGCGCCAAGAGACCCAGTACTTC. The chain couples TRBV6-2 or TRBV6-3 to TRBJ2-5; 8 positions match TRBD1. Germline V gene lookup returns CDR1 MNHEY and CDR2 SVGEGT. There are 15 residues in the CDR3. The V segment lost 6 bases and the J segment 1 base; nucleotides outside the gene matches: 7.

The chain employs TRBV6-5 and TRBJ2-2, with TRBD2 matching 8 bases. CDR1 is MNHEY, CDR2 SVGAGI, per germline. The CDR3 sequence is 16 residues long. Germline trimming cut 4 bases from V and 5 bases from J; bases unmatched to any gene: 9. This CDR3 reads CASSSHSGGRTGELFF. CDR3 bases: TGTGCCAGCAGTTCTCACTCGGGGGGGCGGACCGGGGAGCTGTTTTTT.

The chain uses TRBV10-3 and TRBJ2-2; 8 positions match TRBD2. This CDR3 comprises 14 residues. Germline V gene data show CDR1 as ENHRY and CDR2 as SYGVKD. J gave up 5 bases and V 10 bases, and 9 bases lay outside the gene matches. CDR3 residues: CATGGIRGTGELFF. In DNA form, the CDR3 reads TGTGCCACGGGAGGGATCAGGGGTACCGGGGAGCTGTTTTTT.

CDR3: CASSLIKTNRGVRYGYTF. The CDR3 bases are TGTGCCAGCAGCCTTATTAAAACCAACAGGGGTGTTAGATATGGCTACACCTTC. The chain has TRBV13 and TRBJ1-2; 7 bases fit TRBD1. V gave up 5 bases and J gave up 5 bases; unmatched junction bases: 20. The CDR3 loop spans 18 amino acids. Germline lookup yields CDR1 PRHDT and CDR2 FYEKMQ (reference sequence).

As regards this clone: One end of the junction varies from germline; a read error may be responsible. The identical CDR3 is also encoded by other nucleotide sequences in the sample. This chain links TRBV7-2 with TRBJ2-1; tentative D call: TRBD2 (5 bases). The V gene's germline CDR1 is SGHTA and CDR2 FQGNSA. CDR3 length: 19 amino acids. The CDR3 is CASSLAPSLIGRDYNEQFF. The CDR3 bases are TGTGCCAGCAGCCTAGCCCCCTCCCTCATAGGCCGGGACTACAATGAGCAGTTCTTC.

This rearrangement joins TRBV6-4 to TRBJ1-5; 10 bases agree with TRBD1. The CDR3 consists of 15 residues. Germline V gene data show CDR1 as MRHNA and CDR2 as SNTAGT. The V and J ends lost 2 bases and 5 bases, in that order; junction bases with no gene match: 3. This CDR3 reads CASSDKDRGDQPQHF. The CDR3 DNA sequence: TGTGCCAGCAGTGACAAGGACAGGGGGGATCAGCCCCAGCATTTT.

The chain is built from TRBV3-1 (or the pseudogene TRBV3-2) and TRBJ2-5, with 7 bases aligning to TRBD1. The CDR3 extends over 15 amino acids. Losses at the gene ends were 3 bases for V and 2 bases for J; bases not matched to a gene: 6. CDR1 LGHDT and CDR2 YNNKEL come from the germline V gene (reference sequence). In DNA form, the CDR3 reads TGTGCCAGCAGCCAGGGGGACAGTCAGCAAGAGACCCAGTACTTC. This translates into CASSQGDSQQETQYF.

This rearrangement joins TRBV3-1 (or the pseudogene TRBV3-2) to TRBJ2-4; 10 bases match TRBD2. V gave up 4 bases and J gave up 6 bases; unmatched junction bases: 9. The germline gives CDR1 LGHDT, CDR2 YNNKEL (reference sequence). The length of the CDR3 is 16 residues. The CDR3 spells CASSLQRGGQRNIQYF. CDR3 bases: TGTGCCAGCAGCCTCCAGCGGGGGGGCCAGAGAAACATTCAGTACTTC.

This chain links TRBV12-3 or TRBV12-4 with TRBJ1-1; TRBD1 might be the D (6 bases). Trimming left V 2 bases short and J 10 bases short, with 14 bases between. This CDR3 has 13 residues. The CDR3 is CASSLRFEGVAFF. The CDR3 region has the DNA TGTGCCAGCAGTTTACGGTTCGAGGGGGTAGCTTTCTTT.

The chain is built from TRBV18 and TRBJ2-1; 15 bases line up with TRBD2. The V gene's germline CDR1 is KGHSH and CDR2 LQKENI. This CDR3 comprises 19 residues. V lost 4 bases and J lost 3; bases outside the gene matches: 10. The CDR3 reads CASSLSGTSGGKGYNEQFF. The CDR3, as DNA: TGTGCCAGCTCACTTTCCGGGACTAGCGGGGGGAAGGGCTACAATGAGCAGTTCTTC.

This chain joins TRBV10-3 and TRBJ2-4; 14 positions agree with TRBD2. Trimming at V came to 5 bases and at J to 0 bases, leaving 9 bases not matched to a gene. Per the germline V gene, CDR1 is ENHRY and CDR2 is SYGVKD. There are 19 residues in the CDR3. The CDR3 sequence: CAISLLGLAGAIAKNIQYF. Here the CDR3 DNA reads TGTGCCATCAGTCTCCTGGGACTAGCGGGGGCAATAGCCAAAAACATTCAGTACTTC.

The rearrangement uses TRBV30 and TRBJ1-2; maybe TRBD1 (5 bases). The germline gives CDR1 GTSNPN, CDR2 SVGIG (reference sequence). Trimming stripped 1 base from V and 2 bases from J, with 17 bases between. The CDR3 contains 16 residues. CDR3 nucleotide sequence: TGTGCCTGGAGTGGTGGGGCAGGGAAGTCGAACTATGGCTACACCTTC. It specifies CAWSGGAGKSNYGYTF.

The genes are TRBV5-1 and TRBJ2-2; D could derive from TRBD1 or TRBD2 (5 bases each). Per the germline V gene, CDR1 is SGHRS and CDR2 is YFSETQ. Trimming left V 4 bases short and J 13 bases short, with 20 bases between. The CDR3 runs to 14 residues. The CDR3 coding sequence is TGCGCCAGCAGCCTGGGGACGACGGCCGAGGGGCTGTTTTTT. It codes for CASSLGTTAEGLFF.

The J gene is TRBJ1-2, the V gene TRBV19, with unresolved D. Germline CDR1 reads LNHDA; CDR2 reads SQIVND (reference sequence). The CDR3 covers 15 residues. V lost 5 bases to trimming and J lost 2 bases, with 15 bases between them. Here the CDR3 reads CASSPLPTRNYGYTF. CDR3 nucleotides: TGTGCCAGTAGTCCCCTTCCGACAAGGAACTATGGCTACACCTTC.

With respect to this clone: In the same sample, other DNA sequences code for this CDR3. The V and J genes are TRBV5-1 and TRBJ2-7; D not certain. The germline V gene encodes CDR1 SGHRS and CDR2 YFSETQ. CDR3 length equals 13 residues. Trimming removed 0 bases at V and 1 base at J, with 5 bases between. The CDR3 sequence: CASSLDGSYEQYV. The CDR3 nucleotides are TGCGCCAGCAGCTTGGACGGTTCCTACGAGCAGTACGTC.

This chain links TRBV11-3 with TRBJ2-3; TRBD2 is a possible D gene (7 bases). This CDR3 comprises 17 residues. Trimming shortened V by 4 bases and J by 1 base, and 18 bases separated the two germline ends. Germline CDR1 is SGHNT and CDR2 is YENEEA. The CDR3 DNA reads as TGTGCCAGCAGCTCCGGGGTCCGGGGGGCTCGCACAGATACGCAGTATTTT. This gives the protein CASSSGVRGARTDTQYF.

This clone came up a few times. This sequence joins TRBV7-9 and TRBJ1-5; the D gene is possibly TRBD1 (6 bases). The CDR3 is 15 residues long. Germline values: CDR1 SEHNR, CDR2 FQNEAQ (reference sequence). V lost 5 bases to trimming and J lost 4 bases, with 15 bases between them. The CDR3 protein is CASSRGGTGNQPQHF. The CDR3 nucleotides read TGTGCCAGCAGCCGGGGGGGCACAGGTAATCAGCCCCAGCATTTT.

The CDR3 sequence: CASERLAVNTGELFF. The CDR3 bases are TGTGCCAGCGAAAGACTAGCGGTAAACACCGGGGAGCTGTTTTTT. The genes are TRBV2 and TRBJ2-2, with 9 nucleotides matching TRBD2. The germline V gene has CDR1 SNHLY and CDR2 FYNNEI. The CDR3 extends over 15 amino acids. After removal of 8 bases from V and 2 bases from J, the junction contained 6 bases not matched to a gene.